One and the same sample provided the 10 T cell receptor beta chains below, sequenced in a study of vaccination and CD4 T cells after COVID-19. Treatment reported: roughly 11-day PBMC culture with coronavirus spike peptide pools or control peptides (ViraFEST assay). Sequencing of cultured CD4+ T cell DNA used the Oncomine TCR Beta short-read assay. TCRdb recomputed calls from the PCR reads with MiXCR, one row per CDR3 protein. This sample has fewer than 15,000 distinct CDR3 sequences, with around 74% found just once. Their cognate antigens are unknown. The sample consisted of CD4+ T cells from blood, cultured in vitro. These receptors all come from a human donor who had recovered from COVID-19.

CDR3 coding DNA: TGCAGTGCCTCCCAGCTAGCGGGCCCTCCTGAGCAGTACTTC. The encoded protein is CSASQLAGPPEQYF. The V and J genes are TRBV20-1 and TRBJ2-7, with 8 bases lining up with TRBD2. CDR1 and CDR2 (germline): DFQATT, SNEGSKA (reference sequence). The CDR3 totals 14 residues. The trim removed 6 bases at V and 7 bases at J, leaving 14 bases unmatched.

V gene TRBV6-2 or TRBV6-3 combines with J gene TRBJ2-7, with TRBD1 matching 7 bases. V lost 7 bases and J lost 0; bases outside the gene matches: 6. Germline-derived CDR1 and CDR2 are MNHEY and SVGEGT. This CDR3 has 14 amino acids. The CDR3, as DNA: TGTGCCAGCAACCGACAGGGCCCCTCCTACGAGCAGTACTTC. Protein sequence: CASNRQGPSYEQYF.

Details on this clonotype: Mismatch with germline at one junction end may stem from a read error. The V gene is TRBV11-2, the J gene TRBJ1-5; 12 bases align to TRBD1. This CDR3 spans 19 amino acids. In germline, CDR1 is SGHAT, CDR2 FQNNGV. The chain's CDR3 is CASNLGGTGGFRGNQPQHF. The CDR3 DNA sequence: TGTGCCAGCAACTTAGGGGGGACAGGGGGCTTTCGGGGCAATCAGCCCCAGCATTTT.

The rearrangement uses TRBV25-1 and TRBJ2-2; D unresolved. CDR1 and CDR2 from the germline V gene are MGHDK and SYGVNS. This CDR3 is 14 amino acids long. The V gene lost 2 bases and the J gene lost 4 bases, with 8 bases spanning the gap. The CDR3: CASSERTGTGELFF. CDR3 sequence (DNA): TGTGCCAGCAGTGAACGGACGGGCACCGGGGAGCTGTTTTTT.

This rearrangement joins TRBV6-2 or TRBV6-3 to TRBJ1-1, with D maybe TRBD1 (5 bases). CDR3 size: 14 residues. V was clipped by 6 bases and J by 0 bases, with 11 bases between them. In germline, CDR1 is MNHEY, CDR2 SVGEGT. The CDR3 reads CASRVDNLNTEAFF. The CDR3 DNA reads TGTGCCAGCAGAGTGGACAATTTGAACACTGAAGCTTTCTTT.

This rearrangement joins TRBV2 to TRBJ1-2, with D unclear. The germline CDR1 and CDR2 sequences are SNHLY and FYNNEI. The CDR3 is made up of 10 amino acids. Trimming left V 8 bases short and J 6 bases short, with 7 bases between. The CDR3 loop is CASRRNGYTF. In nucleotides, the CDR3 is TGTGCCAGCCGTAGGAATGGCTACACCTTC.

Only a few counts were recorded for this clonotype. This rearrangement joins TRBV20-1 to TRBJ1-6; D remains ambiguous. The CDR3 sequence is 13 residues long. The V and J ends lost 4 bases and 0 bases respectively, with 4 bases between them. The V gene's germline CDR1 is DFQATT and CDR2 SNEGSKA (reference sequence). For the CDR3, the DNA is TGCAGTGCTATCAGCTCCTATAATTCACCCCTCCACTTT. This sequence encodes CSAISSYNSPLHF.

The rearrangement uses TRBV7-2 and TRBJ2-7, with 13 positions matching TRBD2. Germline assignment: CDR1 SGHTA and CDR2 FQGNSA. The length of the CDR3 is 16 residues. The trim removed 1 base at V and 1 base at J, leaving 1 base unmatched. This CDR3 is CASSLELAGGSYEQYF. DNA for the CDR3: TGTGCCAGCAGCTTAGAACTAGCGGGAGGGTCCTACGAGCAGTACTTC.

The chain joins TRBV7-2 to TRBJ2-3, with TRBD2 matching 8 bases. Germline V lookup: CDR1 SGHTA, CDR2 FQGNSA. The CDR3 length is 16 residues. Germline trimming cut 0 bases from V and 2 bases from J; bases unmatched to any gene: 4. This CDR3 reads CASSLAVAGPTDTQYF. The CDR3 nucleotides read TGTGCCAGCAGCTTAGCGGTAGCGGGACCCACAGATACGCAGTATTTT. Full variable domain (outside the CDR3, taken from reference TRBV7-2 and TRBJ2-3): GAGVSQSPSNKVTEKGKDVELRCDPISGHTALYWYRQSLGQGLEFLIYFQGNSAPDKSGLPSDRFSAERTGGSVSTLTIQRTQQEDSAVYLCASSLAVAGPTDTQYFGPGTRLTVL.

This clonotype has just a few counts. The chain joins TRBV20-1 to TRBJ1-2; possibly TRBD1 for D (6 bases). Germline V gene lookup returns CDR1 DFQATT and CDR2 SNEGSKA (reference sequence). Trimming cost V 3 bases and J 4 bases, with 15 bases left between them. CDR3 length: 14 amino acids. The CDR3 DNA is TGCAGTGCTAGGGCGGACAGCACATTCTATGGCTACACCTTC. Translation gives CSARADSTFYGYTF.